The 26 T cell receptor beta chains presented below share a single source sample, sequenced in a study of shared clonotypes between healthy human individuals. Generated by immunoSEQ multiplex PCR, the TCRdb table keeps only in-frame clones and is missing some. The sample has 2 million or so clones, just under 95% seen once. Terminally differentiated effector memory CD45RA+ cells were left out of the naive CD8 fraction, which was CD45RO-negative and positively selected for CCR7. Sequences were obtained from naive CD8+ T cells sorted from blood. The receptors shown here come from a man aged 18 to 35 in good health.

V and J are TRBV25-1 and TRBJ2-1; D is unresolved. There are 16 residues in the CDR3. The germline CDR1 and CDR2 sequences are MGHDK and SYGVNS. V lost 3 bases and J lost 1, with 13 bases in between. CDR3 residues: CASSDYRAGSYNEQFF. The CDR3 DNA sequence: TGTGCCAGCAGTGATTACCGGGCCGGTTCCTACAATGAGCAGTTCTTC.

This chain connects TRBV15 to TRBJ2-3; D is ambiguous. This CDR3 region has 15 residues. CDR1 and CDR2 from the germline V gene are LNHNV and YYDKDF (reference sequence). Trimming removed 2 bases at V and 2 bases at J, with 11 bases between. The CDR3 nucleotides are TGTGCCACCAGCAGACCCCAGGATACCACAGATACGCAGTATTTT. It is translated as CATSRPQDTTDTQYF.

The rearrangement joins TRBV4-1 to TRBJ2-7, with 8 bases that match TRBD2. The CDR3 covers 16 residues. V was pared by 4 bases and J by 0 bases, with 8 bases of the junction left unmatched. The germline gives CDR1 MGHRA, CDR2 YSYEKL. The CDR3 DNA reads as TGCGCCAGCAGCCTACAGGCAGCGGGGGCCTCCTACGAGCAGTACTTC. It codes for CASSLQAAGASYEQYF.

The rearrangement uses TRBV27 and TRBJ1-2, with 7 bases that match TRBD1. Germline V CDR1 and CDR2: MNHEY, SMNVEV (reference sequence). V lost 6 bases, J lost 4 bases, and 11 bases stayed unmatched. The CDR3 is made up of 15 amino acids. The chain's CDR3 is CASSESTGTFYGYTF. DNA of the CDR3: TGTGCCAGCAGCGAATCGACAGGGACCTTCTATGGCTACACCTTC.

The chain employs TRBV2 and TRBJ1-2, with a possible D match to TRBD1 (6 bases). Germline V CDR1 and CDR2: SNHLY, FYNNEI. This CDR3 is 14 amino acids long. Trimming cost V 7 bases and J 0 bases, with 12 bases left between them. The CDR3 loop reads CASKTGRANYGYTF. For the CDR3, the DNA is TGTGCCAGCAAGACAGGCCGGGCTAACTATGGCTACACCTTC. The full variable domain, completed using reference TRBV2 and TRBJ1-2, is EPEVTQTPSHQVTQMGQEVILRCVPISNHLYFYWYRQILGQKVEFLVSFYNNEISEKSEIFDDQFSVERPDGSNFTLKIRSTKLEDSAMYFCASKTGRANYGYTFGSGTRLTVV.

The genes are TRBV28 and TRBJ2-2; D ambiguous. V shed 5 bases and J shed 0 bases, with 7 bases lying between them. CDR3 length: 14 residues. The germline CDR1 and CDR2 sequences are MDHEN and SYDVKM. The CDR3 DNA is TGTGCCAGCAGTAAACTTGCGAACACCGGGGAGCTGTTTTTT. It translates to CASSKLANTGELFF.

The V gene is TRBV10-1, the J gene TRBJ2-7; 8 positions agree with TRBD1. V dropped 0 bases and J dropped 3; count of bases not matched to a gene: 4. Germline-derived CDR1 and CDR2 are WNHNN and SYGVQD (reference sequence). This CDR3 has 15 residues. The DNA of the CDR3 is TGCGCCAGCAGTGAGTCCGGGACAGGCCTCTACGAGCAGTACTTC. Translation gives CASSESGTGLYEQYF.

The rearrangement links TRBV6-1 to TRBJ2-1, with 10 bases matching TRBD1. The CDR3 is 15 residues long. Germline V CDR1 and CDR2: MNHNS, SASEGT. With V trimmed by 2 bases and J by 5 bases, 3 bases remained unmatched. CDR3 residues: CASSEWTGGNNEQFF. CDR3 in DNA: TGTGCCAGCAGTGAATGGACAGGGGGGAACAATGAGCAGTTCTTC.

This clone was detected once. This chain uses TRBV11-2 with TRBJ2-1, with 12 bases identical to TRBD2. This CDR3 spans 17 amino acids. Germline V gives CDR1 SGHAT, CDR2 FQNNGV. V was clipped by 5 bases and J by 0 bases; unmatched bases: 5. The CDR3: CASSPGTSGPSYNEQFF. CDR3 nucleotide sequence: TGTGCCAGCAGCCCTGGGACTAGCGGGCCCTCCTACAATGAGCAGTTCTTC.

The DNA of the CDR3 is TGTGCCTGGAGTGGGGCTGACGCGTACGAGCAGTACTTC. It codes for CAWSGADAYEQYF. The V call is TRBV30, the J call TRBJ2-7; D call uncertain. CDR1 and CDR2 from the germline V gene are GTSNPN and SVGIG (reference sequence). V was clipped by 1 base and J by 4 bases, with 11 bases between them. The CDR3 has 13 residues.

The chain has TRBV6-6 and TRBJ2-1; weak D call: TRBD2 (6 bases). Trimming pared 8 bases from V and 4 bases from J, leaving 15 bases between. Germline CDR1 is MNHNY and CDR2 is SVGAGI (reference sequence). The CDR3 extends over 14 amino acids. In nucleotides, the CDR3 is TGTGCCAGCGGACTTGCGGGGCAATACAATGAGCAGTTCTTC. It yields the protein CASGLAGQYNEQFF.

This chain uses TRBV14 with TRBJ1-2; TRBD1 might be the D (5 bases). This CDR3 comprises 14 residues. V lost 0 bases and J 4 bases, leaving 9 bases between the germline ends. Germline values: CDR1 SGHDN, CDR2 FVKESK. CDR3 coding DNA: TGTGCCAGCAGCCAAGAGGCAGGGAGCTATGGCTACACCTTC. Encoded protein: CASSQEAGSYGYTF.

The chain combines TRBV28 with TRBJ2-1, with D tentatively TRBD2 (6 bases). There are 14 residues in the CDR3. Trimming took off 6 bases at V and 7 bases at J, with 16 bases between the two ends. Germline lookup yields CDR1 MDHEN and CDR2 SYDVKM. This CDR3 reads CASSHIVSGNEQFF. CDR3 sequence (DNA): TGTGCCAGCAGCCACATCGTAAGCGGGAATGAGCAGTTCTTC.

CDR3 nucleotides: TGTGCCAGCAGTTCCTCTGCTGGAGATAAAGGCTATGGCTACACCTTC. It translates to CASSSSAGDKGYGYTF. V and J are TRBV27 and TRBJ1-2; D call uncertain. This CDR3 has 16 residues. V lost 4 bases to trimming and J lost 4 bases, with 19 bases between them. Germline-derived CDR1 and CDR2 are MNHEY and SMNVEV (reference sequence).

CDR3 in DNA: TGTGCCAGTAGATTGGACAGGGTAGACACAGATACGCAGTATTTT. Amino acids: CASRLDRVDTDTQYF. The V call is TRBV19, the J call TRBJ2-3; 8 bases fit TRBD1. From germline, CDR1 is LNHDA and CDR2 SQIVND (reference sequence). The CDR3 consists of 15 residues. The junction had 7 bases not matched to a gene; V was cut back by 6 bases and J by 2 bases.

The rearrangement links TRBV28 to TRBJ2-7, with a possible D match to TRBD1 (6 bases). The germline CDR1 and CDR2 sequences are MDHEN and SYDVKM. CDR3 length: 12 residues. V lost 6 bases to trimming and J lost 5 bases, with 11 bases between them. The chain's CDR3 is CASREAGDEQYF. CDR3 coding DNA: TGTGCCAGCAGGGAGGCAGGGGACGAGCAGTACTTC.

The rearrangement links TRBV4-3 to TRBJ2-1; possibly TRBD2 for D (6 bases). The CDR3 has 17 amino acids. V was cut by 0 bases and J by 9 bases, with 21 bases left in between. Germline V lookup: CDR1 LGHNA, CDR2 YSLEER. CDR3 residues: CASSQDLGGMPPSEQFF. DNA of the CDR3: TGCGCCAGCAGCCAAGATTTAGGCGGGATGCCCCCCAGTGAGCAGTTCTTC.

Details on this clone: Other DNA sequences in the sample encode the same CDR3. The chain has TRBV5-1 and TRBJ2-2, with D perhaps assigned TRBD1 or TRBD2 (5 bases each). The CDR3 is made up of 15 amino acids. Trimming took 0 bases from V and 1 from J, leaving 7 bases between them. CDR1 is SGHRS and CDR2 is YFSETQ in the germline V gene. As DNA, the CDR3 is TGCGCCAGCAGCTTGGGAGGGGAGAACACCGGGGAGCTGTTTTTT. Its translation is CASSLGGENTGELFF. Supplemented by reference TRBV5-1 and TRBJ2-2, the full variable domain reads KAGVTQTPRYLIKTRGQQVTLSCSPISGHRSVSWYQQTPGQGLQFLFEYFSETQRNKGNFPGRFSGRQFSNSRSEMNVSTLELGDSALYLCASSLGGENTGELFFGEGSRLTVL.

The chain carries TRBV28 and TRBJ2-7; 12 bases agree with TRBD1. The CDR3 is made up of 16 amino acids. Looked up from germline, CDR1 is MDHEN and CDR2 is SYDVKM. With V trimmed by 1 base and J by 3 bases, 4 bases remained unmatched. The CDR3 DNA reads as TGTGCCAGCAGTTTATCCGGGACAGGGGGCAACTACGAGCAGTACTTC. Protein sequence: CASSLSGTGGNYEQYF.

The chain combines TRBV2 with TRBJ1-5; D gene ambiguous. This CDR3 is 14 amino acids long. Germline V lookup: CDR1 SNHLY, CDR2 FYNNEI. V lost 3 bases, J lost 2 bases, and 8 bases lay in between. The CDR3 sequence is CASSDFAGNQPQHF. The CDR3 bases are TGTGCCAGCAGTGATTTTGCAGGCAATCAGCCCCAGCATTTT. Based on the CDR3 plus reference TRBV2 and TRBJ1-5, the full variable domain is EPEVTQTPSHQVTQMGQEVILRCVPISNHLYFYWYRQILGQKVEFLVSFYNNEISEKSEIFDDQFSVERPDGSNFTLKIRSTKLEDSAMYFCASSDFAGNQPQHFGDGTRLSIL.

CDR3 nucleotides: TGTGCCAGCAGCCCAGGGACACTAGCTAACTATGGCTACACCTTC. It encodes CASSPGTLANYGYTF. V and J are TRBV7-9 and TRBJ1-2; possible D gene TRBD1, 6 bases. The V end lost 5 bases, the J end lost 0 bases, and 13 bases lay between the germline ends. The CDR3 length is 15 residues. The germline V gene encodes CDR1 SEHNR and CDR2 FQNEAQ (reference sequence).

The CDR3 coding sequence is TGTGCCAGCAGCTCTGGACTAGCGGAGTACGAGCAGTACTTC. This gives the protein CASSSGLAEYEQYF. The V call is TRBV13, the J call TRBJ2-7; 10 bases agree with TRBD2. Germline V gene sequence: CDR1 PRHDT, CDR2 FYEKMQ (reference sequence). The CDR3 contains 14 residues. J gave up 4 bases and V 4 bases, and 4 bases lay outside the gene matches.

V is TRBV7-6 and J is TRBJ2-7; D is ambiguous. This CDR3 comprises 13 residues. CDR1 is SGHVS and CDR2 is FNYEAQ in the germline V gene. V shed 5 bases and J shed 3 bases, with 11 bases lying between them. CDR3 in amino acids: CASSPQEYYEQYF. For the CDR3, the DNA is TGTGCCAGCAGCCCCCAAGAATACTACGAGCAGTACTTC.

This rearrangement joins TRBV18 to TRBJ2-1, with 9 bases that match TRBD2. J lost 5 bases, V lost 3 bases, and 11 bases had no gene match. Germline V CDR1 and CDR2: KGHSH, LQKENI. The CDR3 sequence is 17 residues long. The CDR3 DNA sequence: TGTGCCAGCTCACCCAGCAAGGGGGCTAGCGGGGACAATGAGCAGTTCTTC. It is translated as CASSPSKGASGDNEQFF.

The rearrangement links TRBV7-3 to TRBJ2-7; a possible D gene is TRBD1 (5 bases). Trimming pared 0 bases from V and 0 bases from J, leaving 30 bases between. Germline CDR1 is SGHTA and CDR2 is FQGTGA. The CDR3 has 22 residues. The CDR3 DNA follows: TGTGCCAGCAGCTTAACCCAAAACCCGCCACAACCGCGCCGACAGCACTCCTACGAGCAGTACTTC. This gives the protein CASSLTQNPPQPRRQHSYEQYF.

Turning to this clone: At the DNA level, this CDR3 is encoded by other sequences in the same sample as well. The rearrangement uses TRBV11-2 and TRBJ2-3; TRBD2 is a possible D gene (6 bases). The CDR3 has 14 residues. The germline gives CDR1 SGHAT, CDR2 FQNNGV. Trimming took 1 base from V and 4 from J, leaving 9 bases between them. The CDR3 reads CASSLGGGADTQYF. DNA for the CDR3: TGTGCCAGCAGCTTAGGGGGAGGCGCAGATACGCAGTATTTT. The full variable domain, its missing parts supplied by reference TRBV11-2 and TRBJ2-3, is EAGVAQSPRYKIIEKRQSVAFWCNPISGHATLYWYQQILGQGPKLLIQFQNNGVVDDSQLPKDRFSAERLKGVDSTLKIQPAKLEDSAVYLCASSLGGGADTQYFGPGTRLTVL.